This is a list of T cell receptor beta chains from one sample in a study of CD8+CD57+ T cells in acquired aplastic anemia. In TCRdb, the reads were re-called with MiXCR into one record per CDR3 protein. This table has roughly 150,000 distinct CDR3 sequences, less than 60% appearing once. What was sequenced was sorted CD4+, CD8+, or CD8+CD57+ T cells (not recorded which) from PBMCs. All receptors come from a human donor with aplastic anemia. The CDR3 runs from the conserved cysteine through the conserved F or W. A D gene is named only where the DNA matches it firmly. Clone size is not always given. Where it is, it says once, few, many or a class for expanded clones.

size	D	J	V	CDR3	DNA
many	-	TRBJ1-1	TRBV19	CASTMLGGGNTEAFF	TGTGCCAGTACCATGTTGGGAGGCGGGAACACTGAAGCTTTCTTT
many	-	TRBJ2-1	TRBV19	CASTPTWKIQGEQFF	TGTGCCAGTACTCCAACCTGGAAGATCCAGGGTGAGCAGTTCTTC
few	-	TRBJ1-5	TRBV24-1	CATSDGDQPQHF	TGTGCCACCAGTGACGGCGATCAGCCCCAGCATTTT
once	TRBD1	TRBJ2-1	TRBV7-2	CAISGQGADEQFF	TGTGCCATCAGCGGACAGGGGGCCGATGAGCAGTTCTTC
-	-	TRBJ2-1	TRBV15	CATSGEGGAYNEQFF	TGTGCCACCAGCGGAGAGGGCGGGGCGTACAATGAGCAGTTCTTC
many	-	TRBJ1-1	TRBV9	CASSAENTEAFF	TGTGCCAGCAGCGCAGAGAACACTGAAGCTTTCTTT
-	-	TRBJ1-4	TRBV7-3	CASSRPGEKLFF	TGTGCCAGCAGTCGACCGGGGGAAAAACTGTTTTTT
-	-	TRBJ1-2	TRBV24-1	CASLTANYGYTF	TGTGCCTCATTGACTGCTAACTATGGCTACACCTTC
-	-	TRBJ1-5	TRBV15	CATSRVGSNQPQHF	TGTGCCACCAGCAGAGTCGGTAGCAATCAGCCCCAGCATTTT
-	TRBD1	TRBJ2-7	TRBV19	CASSIEGQVYEQYF	TGTGCCAGTAGTATAGAGGGACAGGTCTACGAGCAGTACTTC
many	-	TRBJ2-7	TRBV11-2	CASRKSPYEQYF	TGTGCCAGCAGGAAGTCTCCCTACGAGCAGTACTTC
once	-	TRBJ1-2	TRBV19	CASSPGEYGYTF	TGTGCCAGTAGCCCAGGAGAATATGGCTACACCTTC
many	-	TRBJ1-2	TRBV5-1	CASSLGQGSYGYTF	TGCGCCAGCAGCTTGGGCCAGGGTAGCTATGGCTACACCTTC
-	-	TRBJ2-1	TRBV19	CASSIEADWGSRSYNEQFF	TGTGCCAGTAGTATAGAGGCCGATTGGGGATCGAGGTCCTACAATGAGCAGTTCTTC
-	-	TRBJ2-1	TRBV5-1	CASSLGGARLDEQFF	TGCGCCAGCAGCTTAGGTGGCGCGCGACTTGATGAGCAGTTCTTC
many	-	TRBJ2-2	TRBV7-2	CASLARLNTGELFF	TGTGCCAGTTTAGCGAGGTTGAACACCGGGGAGCTGTTTTTT
many	-	TRBJ2-1	TRBV6-1	CASSSLGPYNEQFF	TGTGCCAGCAGTAGCCTGGGCCCCTACAATGAGCAGTTCTTC
-	-	TRBJ2-5	TRBV24-1	CATSEEVGAKETQYF	TGTGCCACCAGTGAAGAGGTGGGAGCGAAAGAGACCCAGTACTTC
many	TRBD1	TRBJ1-2	TRBV9	CASSVVPGGAGGYTF	TGTGCCAGCAGCGTAGTTCCAGGGGGCGCCGGCGGCTACACCTTC
-	-	TRBJ1-4	TRBV19	CASSLYASEKLFF	TGTGCCAGCAGCTTATACGCGAGTGAAAAACTGTTTTTT
few	-	TRBJ2-3	TRBV12-5	CASGLVAGATDTQYF	TGTGCTAGTGGTTTGGTAGCCGGGGCAACAGATACGCAGTATTTT
-	-	TRBJ2-7	TRBV10-3	CAISYSTRREQYF	TGTGCCATCAGTTACTCGACACGACGCGAGCAGTACTTC
few	-	TRBJ1-1	TRBV7-2	CASSTSGDTEAFF	TGTGCCAGCAGCACCTCAGGGGACACTGAAGCTTTCTTT